This TCR beta chain is drawn from a study of blood T cell repertoires in COVID-19 (dated by TCRdb to 2020 to 2022). Regarding the complete study: Samples from collaborators originated in the United States, Italy and Spain and spanned both the acute and convalescent phases of COVID-19. The repertoires were made available in a free public database intended to serve as a resource for research on the immune response to SARS-CoV-2. Deeply sampled blood TCRbeta repertoires from subjects exposed to, actively infected with, or recovered from COVID-19 were included in the dataset. A de-identified subject ID, COVID-19 status, age in years and sex were almost always included in the sample metadata. The samples were drawn from the first 160 participants of the ongoing ImmuneRACE study and from 1,254 subjects provided by 6 global collaborators. The prospective study material was composed of cDNA or gDNA derived from T cells, B-cell-depleted T cells, or PBMCs. Where HLA class I and class II types were available, the types were taken from metadata supplied by the sample provider, not from assay-based typing. Summary of the overall study and its limitations: The quantity of clinical and demographic metadata differed by source and by participant and was supplied without curation.

One collaborating source in Seattle enrolled patients while the patients were actively infected and followed the patients over time throughout the course of disease. Each collaborating institution followed its own protocols to collect whole blood in K2EDTA tubes. Collaborator samples were shipped for TCRbeta analysis as frozen whole blood, isolated PBMCs, or DNA extracted from either sample type. Its CDR3 holds 17 amino acids, cysteine through phenylalanine. Left in the record is the CDR3 DNA by itself, 51 bases read in frame from the first base. Trimming accounts for 2 bases at V and 0 bases at J, while the number of junction bases matched to no gene is 10. CDR1 and CDR2 are drawn from the germline V gene: SGDLS, YYNGEE. With respect to this clone: Its antigen remains unidentified. The input lacks base qualities; no much larger clone sits a single base away.

TCRbeta CDR3 regions were amplified from genomic DNA using the immunoSEQ Assay, a bias-controlled multiplex PCR. From the authors' description of their analysis: Nucleated cell counts per sample were estimated from amplification of reference gene primers within the assay. To quantify the absolute abundance of each unique TCRbeta CDR3 rearrangement, sequence reads were collapsed and filtered. For each sample, productive Simpson clonality was calculated as the square root of Simpson's diversity index across productive rearrangements. Held by TCRdb, this immuneACCESS table contains in-frame sequences only and omits some clones. Under half of the omission traces to an unresolved V gene where checked; the cause of the rest is unknown. D and trimming come from the DNA, and the V and J calls and clone size come from that table. This sample is represented by 250,000 to 400,000 clones; 88% of them were singletons. The top ten hold 1.5% to 2% of the sample.

The sequencing input was peripheral blood. The V and J segments used are TRBV9 and TRBJ1-1, with 7 junctional bases fitting TRBD1. This sequence was found in a woman aged 30 to 39 with COVID-19, enrolled during active disease. The nucleotide sequence reads TGTGCCAGCAGCGTGGACGGGACAGAGGTCATGAACACTGAAGCTTTCTTT. Its protein reads: CASSVDGTEVMNTEAFF.